The 26 T cell receptor beta chains below were found in one sample sequenced in a study of T-cell reconstitution after alpha-beta-depleted transplantation in children (dated by TCRdb to about 2016). In light of the paper, this sample's treatment or condition label describes: allogeneic hematopoietic cell transplantation with graft depleted of TCRalphabeta T cells and CD19 B cells. To prepare the library, PCR was applied. The run used an Illumina HiSeq 2500. To normalize quantification of the TCRbeta repertoire, the TCR libraries were built with molecular barcoding that relied on unique molecular identifiers. The public reads were reanalyzed by TCRdb: fastp trimming at Q25, MiXCR alignment, in-frame beta chains only. Rows merge per CDR3 protein into single entries with the most common DNA and genes. Across this sample there are a few hundred thousand distinct CDR3 sequences, with about an eighth seen only once. The ten most abundant clones make up approximately 2.1% of the sample.

This specimen was PBMCs, mostly from graft donor cells, taken 360 days after TCRalphabeta/CD19-depleted stem cell transplant. The receptor set was obtained from a male patient younger than 18 who had a stem cell transplant for acute myeloid leukemia, so the T cells may come from the graft donor.

J is TRBJ2-3 and V is TRBV12-3 or TRBV12-4; TRBD2 matches at 12 bases. Trimming took 2 bases from V and 0 from J; bases not matched to a gene: 3. The CDR3 extends over 17 amino acids. Here the CDR3 reads CASSLRTSGKSTDTQYF. The CDR3 DNA is TGTGCCAGCAGTTTAAGGACTAGCGGGAAGAGCACAGATACGCAGTATTTT.

There are a few counts of this clonotype. The V gene is TRBV6-2 or TRBV6-3, the J gene TRBJ2-1, with TRBD2 matching over 11 bases. Trimming at V came to 4 bases and at J to 5 bases, leaving 19 bases not matched to a gene. There are 20 residues in the CDR3. The germline gives CDR1 MNHEY, CDR2 SVGEGT. The CDR3 protein is CASSSHIPFPGLADHNEQFF. CDR3 in DNA: TGTGCCAGCAGTTCCCATATTCCGTTCCCGGGACTAGCGGACCACAATGAGCAGTTCTTC.

This clonotype was found a few times. The chain carries TRBV4-2 and TRBJ2-1, with 7 bases lining up with TRBD2. The V gene end was trimmed by 0 bases and the J gene end by 3 bases; junction bases not matched to a gene: 5. This CDR3 spans 16 amino acids. From germline, CDR1 is LGHNA and CDR2 YNFKEQ. The CDR3 here is CASSQEESSGYNEQFF. Here the CDR3 DNA reads TGTGCCAGCAGCCAAGAAGAGTCTAGCGGCTACAATGAGCAGTTCTTC.

The rearrangement joins TRBV5-1 to TRBJ2-7; D perhaps matches TRBD1 (5 bases). The V gene lost 0 bases and the J gene lost 4 bases, with 17 bases spanning the gap. CDR1 SGHRS and CDR2 YFSETQ come from the germline V gene. This CDR3 has 16 amino acids. CDR3 sequence: CASSLAHPRADYEQYF. DNA of the CDR3: TGCGCCAGCAGCTTGGCCCATCCCAGGGCGGATTACGAGCAGTACTTC.

This clonotype has a handful of counts. The chain links TRBV19 to TRBJ2-1, with 12 nucleotides matching TRBD2. The CDR3 is 22 residues long. Germline values: CDR1 LNHDA, CDR2 SQIVND (reference sequence). V dropped 2 bases and J dropped 3; count of bases not matched to a gene: 20. CDR3 sequence: CASSIWESGLAGPTSGYNEQFF. The CDR3 DNA reads as TGTGCCAGTAGTATATGGGAATCCGGACTAGCGGGACCCACATCAGGCTACAATGAGCAGTTCTTC.

The V call is TRBV11-2, the J call TRBJ2-3; D possibly corresponds to TRBD1 (6 bases). The V end was cut by 3 bases, the J end by 5 bases, with 12 bases between. The CDR3 spans 14 residues. Germline CDR1 and CDR2: SGHAT and FQNNGV. CDR3 residues: CASSFTGNRDTQYF. Written as DNA, the CDR3 is TGTGCCAGCAGCTTCACAGGGAACAGAGATACGCAGTATTTT.

The chain joins TRBV7-9 to TRBJ2-5; D is uncertain. CDR1 and CDR2 (germline): SEHNR, FQNEAQ (reference sequence). Trimming stripped 5 bases from V and 2 bases from J, with 21 bases between. This CDR3 spans 17 amino acids. The CDR3 DNA sequence: TGTGCCAGCAGCCCCCAGGTGGGCCGGCTTCTTCAAGAGACCCAGTACTTC. Its protein product is CASSPQVGRLLQETQYF.

This clonotype was seen at least ten times. The genes are TRBV28 and TRBJ1-5, with a weak D call TRBD1 (6 bases). This CDR3 spans 14 amino acids. Per the germline V gene, CDR1 is MDHEN and CDR2 is SYDVKM. Trimming pared 10 bases from V and 5 bases from J, leaving 18 bases between. CDR3 protein: CATYGGGADQPQHF. CDR3 bases: TGTGCCACCTACGGCGGGGGGGCAGATCAGCCCCAGCATTTT.

V and J are TRBV12-3 or TRBV12-4 and TRBJ1-1, with D maybe TRBD1 (5 bases). The CDR3 sequence is 14 residues long. Trimming removed 5 bases at V and 6 bases at J, with 16 bases between. The CDR3 spells CASSRSGFYSEAFF. The CDR3 DNA reads as TGTGCCAGCAGTCGATCAGGGTTTTACTCTGAAGCTTTCTTT.

This clonotype was recorded at least ten times. The rearrangement uses TRBV20-1 and TRBJ1-5, with 9 bases that match TRBD1. After removal of 1 base from V and 4 bases from J, the junction contained 8 bases not matched to a gene. The CDR3 is made up of 16 amino acids. Germline V CDR1 and CDR2: DFQATT, SNEGSKA (reference sequence). Here the CDR3 DNA reads TGCAGTGCTAGAGGGGGAGCCGGGACAGGGAATCAGCCCCAGCATTTT. As protein: CSARGGAGTGNQPQHF.

This clonotype was counted between two and nine times. This sequence joins TRBV6-2 or TRBV6-3 and TRBJ2-2, with D perhaps TRBD1 or TRBD2 (6 bases each). The CDR3 has 18 amino acids. CDR1 MNHEY and CDR2 SVGEGT come from the germline V gene. Between the trimmed V and J ends, which lost 0 bases and 4 bases, there was a span of 18 bases. The CDR3 reads CASSYSRDSSRGTGELFF. DNA for the CDR3: TGTGCCAGCAGTTACTCCCGGGACTCATCCAGGGGCACCGGGGAGCTGTTTTTT.

In this sample, this clonotype turned up many times. This rearrangement joins TRBV12-3 or TRBV12-4 to TRBJ1-4; 7 bases agree with TRBD1. V was clipped by 7 bases and J by 0 bases; unmatched bases: 5. The CDR3 has 15 residues. CDR3 bases: TGTGCCAGCACCCTAGGACAGGCAACTAATGAAAAACTGTTTTTT. Translated, it gives CASTLGQATNEKLFF.

CDR3 nucleotide sequence: TGTGCCAGCAGCCCCCCTGTAATGGCCCTTCTCGGTGAGCAGTTCTTC. Its protein product is CASSPPVMALLGEQFF. The V and J genes are TRBV7-9 and TRBJ2-1; D call uncertain. CDR3 length: 16 amino acids. V lost 5 bases and J lost 9, with 23 bases in between. The germline gives CDR1 SEHNR, CDR2 FQNEAQ (reference sequence).

The chain has TRBV20-1 and TRBJ2-3; 10 nucleotides agree with TRBD2. J lost 4 bases, V lost 4 bases, and 8 bases had no gene match. The CDR3 covers 15 residues. Germline CDR1 reads DFQATT; CDR2 reads SNEGSKA (reference sequence). The CDR3 sequence is CSATPLAGVSDTQYF. In nucleotides, the CDR3 is TGCAGTGCTACTCCTCTAGCGGGAGTTTCAGATACGCAGTATTTT.

This clonotype was picked up a small number of times. This chain connects TRBV20-1 to TRBJ2-1; 7 nucleotides align to TRBD2. Germline V CDR1 and CDR2: DFQATT, SNEGSKA (reference sequence). The CDR3 totals 14 residues. The J segment lost 2 bases and the V segment lost 3 bases, leaving 4 bases of the junction unmatched. The CDR3 loop reads CSASLAGAYNEQFF. CDR3 nucleotides: TGCAGTGCTAGCCTGGCGGGGGCCTACAATGAGCAGTTCTTC.

V is TRBV7-2 and J is TRBJ2-1, with D unresolved. The CDR3 loop spans 14 amino acids. Per germline, CDR1 SGHTA and CDR2 FQGNSA. V lost 5 bases, J lost 10 bases, and 18 bases lay in between. CDR3: CASSPPNYRQEQFF. The CDR3 DNA is TGTGCCAGCAGCCCACCAAACTACCGCCAAGAGCAGTTCTTC.

This clonotype has more than one count but fewer than ten. The chain joins TRBV12-3 or TRBV12-4 to TRBJ2-1; 8 bases line up with TRBD2. This CDR3 has 15 amino acids. Germline trimming cut 5 bases from V and 6 bases from J; bases unmatched to any gene: 9. This CDR3 is CASSPEGLVVNEQFF. The CDR3 DNA sequence: TGTGCCAGCAGTCCAGAGGGACTAGTAGTCAATGAGCAGTTCTTC.

In its sample, this clonotype was seen a few times. The V and J genes are TRBV18 and TRBJ2-7, with TRBD1 identical over 7 bases. Germline V gene sequence: CDR1 KGHSH, CDR2 LQKENI. V shed 1 base, J shed 3 bases, and the junction held 6 bases outside the gene matches. This CDR3 contains 15 residues. This CDR3 reads CASSPLRTGDYEQYF. The DNA of the CDR3 is TGTGCCAGCTCACCACTTAGGACAGGAGACTACGAGCAGTACTTC. The complete variable domain, with remaining parts taken from reference TRBV18 and TRBJ2-7, reads NAGVMQNPRHLVRRRGQEARLRCSPMKGHSHVYWYRQLPEEGLKFMVYLQKENIIDESGMPKERFSAEFPKEGPSILRIQQVVRGDSAAYFCASSPLRTGDYEQYFGPGTRLTVT.

This clonotype came up many times. The V and J genes are TRBV12-3 or TRBV12-4 and TRBJ2-7; 8 bases align to TRBD2. Trimming took 1 base from V and 3 from J; bases not matched to a gene: 5. This CDR3 is 15 amino acids long. CDR3 in amino acids: CASSLGPREGYEQYF. For the CDR3, the DNA is TGTGCCAGCAGTTTAGGGCCCCGGGAGGGCTACGAGCAGTACTTC.

This clonotype has only a few counts. Its ends do not fully match the called genes, so a read error is possible. This chain uses TRBV4-2 with TRBJ2-3; a possible D gene is TRBD2 (6 bases). The CDR3 length is 16 residues. Germline CDR1 and CDR2: LGHNA and YNFKEQ. The CDR3 loop is CASSQIGPSGTDTQYF. The CDR3 DNA reads TGCGCCAGCAGCCAAATTGGGCCTAGCGGCACAGATACGCAGTATTTT.

This clonotype has just a few counts. V usage is TRBV7-9 and J usage is TRBJ1-1; D is unclear. Trimming took off 4 bases at V and 2 bases at J, with 11 bases between the two ends. Germline V gives CDR1 SEHNR, CDR2 FQNEAQ (reference sequence). The CDR3 length is 14 residues. The CDR3 DNA is TGTGCCAGCAGCTCAGGTTGGCTAAACACTGAAGCTTTCTTT. It specifies CASSSGWLNTEAFF.

This clonotype has just a few counts. The chain recombines TRBV6-2 or TRBV6-3 with TRBJ2-1; 8 nucleotides match TRBD2. The V and J ends lost 1 base and 4 bases, in that order; junction bases with no gene match: 3. Germline V gives CDR1 MNHEY, CDR2 SVGEGT. The CDR3 totals 15 residues. The DNA of the CDR3 is TGTGCCAGCAGTTACTTCGGGAGGGGATACAATGAGCAGTTCTTC. Translating gives CASSYFGRGYNEQFF.

The sample holds a few counts of this clonotype. The chain joins TRBV29-1 to TRBJ2-7, with 7 bases aligning to TRBD2. The CDR3 is made up of 14 amino acids. The germline gives CDR1 SQVTM, CDR2 ANQGSEA. Trimming at V came to 4 bases and at J to 3 bases, leaving 9 bases not matched to a gene. In DNA, the CDR3 is TGCAGCGTTGGGGGGGGGGATGGTAGCTACGAGCAGTACTTC. It encodes CSVGGGDGSYEQYF.

This clonotype was seen a few times. The chain links TRBV5-1 to TRBJ2-2, with D maybe TRBD2 (5 bases). The V gene lost 2 bases and the J gene lost 4 bases, with 9 bases spanning the gap. Per the germline V gene, CDR1 is SGHRS and CDR2 is YFSETQ. The length of the CDR3 is 14 residues. For the CDR3, the DNA is TGCGCCAGCAGCTTTGAGGAGGTCACCGGGGAGCTGTTTTTT. This sequence encodes CASSFEEVTGELFF.

This clonotype was seen a handful of times. This chain's CDR3 is CATSDRTRGRDNEQFF. The CDR3 bases are TGTGCCACCAGTGATCGGACAAGAGGGAGGGACAATGAGCAGTTCTTC. This rearrangement joins TRBV24-1 to TRBJ2-1, with 7 bases aligning to TRBD2. The ends lost 3 bases at V and 5 bases at J; junction bases unmatched: 9. The V gene's germline CDR1 is KGHDR and CDR2 SFDVKD. CDR3 length equals 16 residues.

V is TRBV28 and J is TRBJ2-1; D not certain. Deletions cut 3 bases from V and 10 bases from J, with 4 bases between. The CDR3 covers 10 residues. Germline CDR1 reads MDHEN; CDR2 reads SYDVKM. The CDR3 nucleotides are TGTGCCAGCAGTTTTGGAGAGCAGTTCTTC. Protein sequence: CASSFGEQFF.